One and the same sample provided the 27 T cell receptor beta chains below, sequenced in a study of cytomegalovirus exposure and HLA in healthy donors. It was with 60 Vbeta and 13 Jbeta primers that the PCR ran. Assay: immunoSEQ multiplex PCR; the TCRdb copy retains only in-frame clones and omits some. The repertoire includes around 130,000 clones, approximately 80% of them detected once, and under 3.5% sits in the top ten. Input material: PBMCs. These receptor sequences come from a male donor in good health and CMV-seronegative.

The chain carries TRBV5-6 and TRBJ1-5; D not resolved. This CDR3 has 14 residues. V was cut by 4 bases and J by 3 bases, with 11 bases left in between. CDR1 and CDR2 from the germline V gene are SGHDT and YYEEEE. CDR3 amino acids: CASSRQVDNQPQHF. The CDR3 DNA follows: TGTGCCAGCAGCCGGCAGGTGGACAATCAGCCCCAGCATTTT.

This chain uses TRBV7-6 with TRBJ1-2; D not certain. The CDR3 runs 15 residues. Germline lookup yields CDR1 SGHVS and CDR2 FNYEAQ. Trimming stripped 0 bases from V and 6 bases from J, with 14 bases between. CDR3 protein: CASSLAGSGGDGYTF. In DNA, the CDR3 is TGTGCCAGCAGCTTAGCTGGGTCAGGCGGGGATGGCTACACCTTC.

The chain links TRBV30 to TRBJ1-5, with TRBD1 matching 7 bases. The V gene end was trimmed by 5 bases and the J gene end by 3 bases; junction bases not matched to a gene: 1. Germline V CDR1 and CDR2: GTSNPN, SVGIG (reference sequence). CDR3 size: 12 residues. CDR3 sequence reads: CAWDRANQPQHF. DNA of the CDR3: TGTGCCTGGGACAGGGCCAATCAGCCCCAGCATTTT.

In this sample, this clone turned up once. This chain links TRBV4-3 with TRBJ1-1; D might be TRBD1 (5 bases). The CDR3 consists of 15 residues. From germline, CDR1 is LGHNA and CDR2 YSLEER. V lost 3 bases, J lost 1 base, and 12 bases lay in between. This CDR3 reads CASSHSGGGNTEAFF. Here the CDR3 DNA reads TGCGCCAGCAGCCACTCCGGGGGGGGGAACACTGAAGCTTTCTTT.

The chain recombines TRBV27 with TRBJ1-5; TRBD1 matches at 10 bases. V was pared by 5 bases and J by 3 bases, with 4 bases of the junction left unmatched. CDR3 length equals 15 residues. CDR1 and CDR2 from the germline V gene are MNHEY and SMNVEV (reference sequence). DNA for the CDR3: TGTGCCAGCAGTAGGACAGGGGGGTACAATCAGCCCCAGCATTTT. Its protein product is CASSRTGGYNQPQHF.

V and J are TRBV4-3 and TRBJ2-2, with 11 bases fitting TRBD1. This CDR3 spans 17 amino acids. CDR1 LGHNA and CDR2 YSLEER come from the germline V gene. V was pared by 3 bases and J by 4 bases, with 7 bases of the junction left unmatched. CDR3 loop: CASSQEGQGVGTGELFF. CDR3 DNA sequence: TGCGCCAGCAGCCAGGAGGGACAGGGGGTTGGCACCGGGGAGCTGTTTTTT.

V usage is TRBV4-2 and J usage is TRBJ2-2; D is unresolved. This CDR3 is 16 amino acids long. Germline-derived CDR1 and CDR2 are LGHNA and YNFKEQ. Trimming cost V 0 bases and J 3 bases, with 11 bases left between them. CDR3: CASSQDHPRYTGELFF. The DNA of the CDR3 is TGTGCCAGCAGCCAAGATCATCCGAGGTACACCGGGGAGCTGTTTTTT.

This chain links TRBV2 with TRBJ2-1; D perhaps matches TRBD2 (5 bases). Germline V gene sequence: CDR1 SNHLY, CDR2 FYNNEI. The V gene lost 5 bases and the J gene lost 7 bases, with 21 bases spanning the gap. The CDR3 runs to 16 residues. CDR3 in DNA: TGTGCCAGCAGTATGAGCGGCGCAGCCCTCCTTAATGAGCAGTTCTTC. This sequence encodes CASSMSGAALLNEQFF.

The chain is built from TRBV2 and TRBJ2-5; 7 positions agree with TRBD2. Near its end, the DNA agrees better with TRBJ2-7, so the J call may be wrong. The CDR3 covers 13 residues. In germline, CDR1 is SNHLY, CDR2 FYNNEI. This CDR3 is CASWGGGDYEQYF. In nucleotides, the CDR3 is TGTGCCAGCTGGGGGGGAGGGGACTACGAGCAGTACTTC.

The chain is built from TRBV10-3 and TRBJ2-3; D gene ambiguous. CDR1 is ENHRY and CDR2 is SYGVKD in the germline V gene. The CDR3 length is 13 residues. Trimming stripped 6 bases from V and 4 bases from J, with 11 bases between. The CDR3 DNA reads as TGTGCCATCAGGCTCGACTTCTCAGATACGCAGTATTTT. Its translation: CAIRLDFSDTQYF.

The chain uses TRBV7-8 and TRBJ2-1, with 8 bases lining up with TRBD2. The V gene's germline CDR1 is SGHVS and CDR2 FQNEAQ. The CDR3 has 18 amino acids. J was trimmed by 0 bases and V by 2 bases; bases with no gene match: 9. CDR3 loop: CASSLPPAGTSSYNEQFF. CDR3 DNA sequence: TGTGCCAGCAGCTTACCCCCAGCGGGGACTAGCTCCTACAATGAGCAGTTCTTC.

This clone was found once. V and J are TRBV7-2 and TRBJ2-7; D might be TRBD2 (7 bases). The CDR3 length is 13 residues. Trimming left V 3 bases short and J 5 bases short, with 11 bases between. Germline V gene sequence: CDR1 SGHTA, CDR2 FQGNSA. The CDR3 region has the DNA TGTGCCAGCAGCTTTCGGGGGGCCCACGAGCAGTACTTC. The encoded protein is CASSFRGAHEQYF. The full variable domain, rest sourced from reference TRBV7-2 and TRBJ2-7, is GAGVSQSPSNKVTEKGKDVELRCDPISGHTALYWYRQSLGQGLEFLIYFQGNSAPDKSGLPSDRFSAERTGGSVSTLTIQRTQQEDSAVYLCASSFRGAHEQYFGPGTRLTVT.

This chain links TRBV21-1 with TRBJ1-3; whether TRBD1, the table's D call, matches the DNA was not checked. TRBV21-1 is a known pseudogene. The CDR3 covers 16 residues. The CDR3 DNA follows: TGTGCCAGCAGCAAAGCGCCTGGGGACAGGGGAAACACCATATATTTT. It codes for CASSKAPGDRGNTIYF.

The chain employs TRBV7-9 and TRBJ1-1; a weak D match, TRBD1 (5 bases). CDR1 is SEHNR and CDR2 is FQNEAQ in the germline V gene (reference sequence). The V gene lost 11 bases and the J gene lost 3 bases, with 16 bases spanning the gap. This CDR3 has 13 amino acids. CDR3 loop: CAAGGRVDTEAFF. The CDR3 DNA follows: TGTGCCGCGGGGGGACGGGTGGACACTGAAGCTTTCTTT.

This chain links TRBV2 with TRBJ1-5; D remains unclear. Germline lookup yields CDR1 SNHLY and CDR2 FYNNEI. The ends were cut back, 5 bases at V and 5 bases at J, with 10 bases in the middle. This CDR3 is 13 amino acids long. The CDR3 DNA reads as TGTGCCAGCAGTTCCCTAAATGATCAGCCCCAGCATTTT. Protein sequence: CASSSLNDQPQHF.

The V call is TRBV15, the J call TRBJ2-1, with D unresolved. Germline V CDR1 and CDR2: LNHNV, YYDKDF (reference sequence). Trimming cost V 5 bases and J 4 bases, with 6 bases left between them. This CDR3 has 12 residues. This CDR3 is CATSFSYNEQFF. DNA of the CDR3: TGTGCCACCAGCTTCAGTTACAATGAGCAGTTCTTC.

This clone was seen just once. This chain links TRBV18 with TRBJ1-6, with TRBD1 as a possible D gene (5 bases). V gave up 2 bases and J gave up 10 bases, with 9 bases separating them. The germline V gene has CDR1 KGHSH and CDR2 LQKENI. CDR3 size: 13 residues. The CDR3 nucleotides are TGTGCCAGCTCACCAAAGGGGCAGTCACCCCTCCACTTT. Encoded protein: CASSPKGQSPLHF.

The chain has TRBV4-2 and TRBJ1-1; 9 bases are shared with TRBD1. This CDR3 is built from 16 residues. V lost 0 bases and J lost 13; bases outside the gene matches: 15. The germline V gene has CDR1 LGHNA and CDR2 YNFKEQ. The CDR3 DNA is TGTGCCAGCAGCCAAGAGGGCACAGGGGGCTTCGGGTGGGGTTTCTTT. Translating gives CASSQEGTGGFGWGFF.

This clone was picked up a small number of times. In DNA form, the CDR3 reads TGTGCCAGCAGCGCGACAGGGGACAGGGGGGGAACTTTCTTT. Amino acid sequence: CASSATGDRGGTFF. The chain uses TRBV6-5 and TRBJ1-1, with 11 positions matching TRBD1. This CDR3 comprises 14 residues. V trimming: 6 bases; J trimming: 12 bases; junction bases outside the gene matches: 12. CDR1 is MNHEY, CDR2 SVGAGI, per germline.

The chain couples TRBV4-3 to TRBJ2-2; 11 positions agree with TRBD2. Germline values: CDR1 LGHNA, CDR2 YSLEER. The V gene end was trimmed by 2 bases and the J gene end by 5 bases; junction bases not matched to a gene: 4. The CDR3 extends over 16 amino acids. The CDR3 here is CASSQLAGGQTGELFF. The CDR3 DNA reads as TGCGCCAGCAGCCAATTAGCGGGGGGGCAGACCGGGGAGCTGTTTTTT.

This chain connects TRBV11-2 to TRBJ2-7, with TRBD2 matching over 9 bases. The V gene's germline CDR1 is SGHAT and CDR2 FQNNGV. Trimming at V came to 1 base and at J to 9 bases, leaving 4 bases not matched to a gene. The CDR3 runs 13 residues. The CDR3 DNA reads as TGTGCCAGCAGCTTAGGGGGACTAGCCGCGCAGTACTTC. This translates into CASSLGGLAAQYF.

The sample holds one count of this clone. The rearrangement uses TRBV5-4 and TRBJ2-7, with 7 positions matching TRBD1. The V segment lost 1 base and the J segment 2 bases; nucleotides outside the gene matches: 0. Looked up from germline, CDR1 is SGHNT and CDR2 is YYREEE (reference sequence). The CDR3 runs to 13 residues. In DNA, the CDR3 is TGTGCCAGCAGCTTGACAGGGGCCTACGAGCAGTACTTC. This gives the protein CASSLTGAYEQYF.

The J gene is TRBJ2-4, the V gene TRBV4-3, with 7 bases lining up with TRBD1. This CDR3 contains 19 residues. Trimming at V came to 0 bases and at J to 4 bases, leaving 15 bases not matched to a gene. Germline lookup yields CDR1 LGHNA and CDR2 YSLEER. CDR3 sequence (DNA): TGCGCCAGCAGCCAAGATGTGTGGAACTCCCAGGACAGGAAAAACATTCAGTACTTC. Translating gives CASSQDVWNSQDRKNIQYF.

This clone was detected a few times. The chain uses TRBV30 and TRBJ2-2; a weak D match, TRBD2 (6 bases). This CDR3 contains 16 residues. V lost 2 bases to trimming and J lost 4 bases, with 17 bases between them. Germline values: CDR1 GTSNPN, CDR2 SVGIG (reference sequence). The DNA for the CDR3 is TGTGCCTGGAGTATAGTCGGGGGAAGGAGCACCGGGGAGCTGTTTTTT. Amino acids: CAWSIVGGRSTGELFF.

This clone has a single count. The chain carries TRBV14 and TRBJ1-3; D is unresolved. There are 14 residues in the CDR3. In germline, CDR1 is SGHDN, CDR2 FVKESK. V dropped 2 bases and J dropped 3 bases, with 8 bases sitting between them. DNA for the CDR3: TGTGCCAGCAGCCAACAGGTCCTTGGAAACACCATATATTTT. This gives the protein CASSQQVLGNTIYF. The full variable domain, rest sourced from reference TRBV14 and TRBJ1-3, is EAGVTQFPSHSVIEKGQTVTLRCDPISGHDNLYWYRRVMGKEIKFLLHFVKESKQDESGMPNNRFLAERTGGTYSTLKVQPAELEDSGVYFCASSQQVLGNTIYFGEGSWLTVV.

This rearrangement joins TRBV7-9 to TRBJ2-3; D gene uncertain. V lost 1 base to trimming and J lost 5 bases, with 10 bases between them. CDR3 length: 14 amino acids. Germline lookup yields CDR1 SEHNR and CDR2 FQNEAQ (reference sequence). CDR3 bases: TGTGCCAGCAGCTTAGAACAGTCGAAAGATACGCAGTATTTT. As protein: CASSLEQSKDTQYF.

This chain uses TRBV4-1 with TRBJ2-4; D perhaps matches TRBD1 (6 bases). Germline V gene data show CDR1 as MGHRA and CDR2 as YSYEKL. The V gene lost 2 bases and the J gene lost 2 bases, with 10 bases spanning the gap. The CDR3 has 15 amino acids. CDR3 amino acids: CASSQPWGPKNIQYF. CDR3 DNA sequence: TGCGCCAGCAGCCAACCCTGGGGGCCCAAAAACATTCAGTACTTC.